The rows below give T cell receptor beta chains drawn from one sample of a study of blood T cell repertoires in COVID-19. Clones were sequenced by immunoSEQ multiplex PCR, and TCRdb holds only the in-frame ones, with some missing. The sample lists fewer than 250,000 clones, around 87% occurring once. Input material: PBMCs or T cells enriched from blood (not recorded which). These receptors all come from a man aged 30 to 45 in a cohort exposed to, infected with or recovered from COVID-19 (not recorded which). Both conserved end residues are part of each CDR3. D genes are given only for firm matches. Some rows have no size entry. The others give once, few or many, or a class for an expanded clone.

-	-	TRBJ2-7	TRBV5-4	TGTGCCAGCAGCGGGGCGGGACAGACCTACGAGCAGTACTTC	CASSGAGQTYEQYF
-	-	TRBJ2-3	TRBV29-1	TGCAGCGTTGTTGGGGGGAGCACAGATACGCAGTATTTT	CSVVGGSTDTQYF
-	TRBD2	TRBJ2-7	TRBV20-1	TGCAGTGCTAGTCCCCGGGGGCGCGGGGGGGGTTCCTACGAGCAGTACTTC	CSASPRGRGGGSYEQYF
few	TRBD1	TRBJ1-5	TRBV4-1	TGCGCCAGCAGCCTCAACAGGGGGAATCAGCCCCAGCATTTT	CASSLNRGNQPQHF
-	TRBD1	TRBJ2-2	TRBV19	TGTGCCAGTAGTAGACAGACAGGGCTTACCACCGGGGAGCTGTTTTTT	CASSRQTGLTTGELFF
-	-	TRBJ1-6	TRBV28	TGTGCCAGCAGTCCCTTGGGGACTTACAGCTATAATTCACCCCTCCACTTT	CASSPLGTYSYNSPLHF
-	TRBD1	TRBJ1-1	TRBV5-1	TGCGCCAGCAGTGACAGGGCGAACACTGAAGCTTTCTTT	CASSDRANTEAFF
few	-	TRBJ1-1	TRBV5-1	TGCGCCAGCAGCTTGGCCAAGATAGATCCGAACACTGAAGCTTTCTTT	CASSLAKIDPNTEAFF
-	TRBD1	TRBJ2-1	TRBV28	TGTGCCAGCAGTTTACCGGGACAGGGCTGGGTTGAGCAGTTCTTC	CASSLPGQGWVEQFF
-	TRBD1	TRBJ1-4	TRBV28	TGTGCCAGCAGCTCCAATGACAGGGAGGAGGAAAAACTGTTTTTT	CASSSNDREEEKLFF
-	TRBD2	TRBJ2-3	TRBV13	TGTGCCAGCAGCCCGCTCAGCCTAGCGGTTCATGCCACAGATACGCAGTATTTT	CASSPLSLAVHATDTQYF
-	TRBD2	TRBJ2-2	TRBV6-5	TGTGCCAGCAGTTACGGCGGGAGGTCGAACACCGGGGAGCTGTTTTTT	CASSYGGRSNTGELFF
-	-	TRBJ2-1	TRBV27	TGTGCCAGCATTCCCCTCCCGAATGAGCAGTTCTTC	CASIPLPNEQFF
-	TRBD1	TRBJ1-1	TRBV7-8	TGTGCCAGCAGCTTACTTGGGACAGGGAAAGCTTTCTTT	CASSLLGTGKAFF
-	TRBD1	TRBJ1-2	TRBV5-1	TGCGCCAGCAGTCCGGGACAGGTGATTTATGGCTACACCTTC	CASSPGQVIYGYTF
many	-	TRBJ1-5	TRBV6-5	TGTGCCAGCAGTTACTCGGGGGGGGACGATCAGCCCCAGCATTTT	CASSYSGGDDQPQHF
-	TRBD1	TRBJ1-3	TRBV27	TGTGCCAGCAGTTTAAACAGGGGTGGAGGAAACACCATATATTTT	CASSLNRGGGNTIYF
few	-	TRBJ2-1	TRBV11-2	TGTGCCAGCAGCTTCACAGGGCGTTTAAATGAGCAGTTCTTC	CASSFTGRLNEQFF
-	TRBD2	TRBJ2-7	TRBV6-2/TRBV6-3	TGTGCCAGCAGTCCGATGACTAGCGGCATCATAAAGAGGTACGAGCAGTACTTC	CASSPMTSGIIKRYEQYF
-	TRBD2	TRBJ2-1	TRBV16	TGTGCCAGCAGCCACGAGCGGGAGGGCCTCAATGAGCAGTTCTTC	CASSHEREGLNEQFF
-	-	TRBJ1-2	TRBV27	TGTGCCAGCAGTCCACAGGGTCGGGGCTATGGCTACACCTTC	CASSPQGRGYGYTF
-	-	TRBJ2-7	TRBV6-5	TGTGCCAGCGGGGGCGGGAGTAACTACGAGCAGTACTTC	CASGGGSNYEQYF
few	-	TRBJ1-2	TRBV24-1	TGTGCCACCAGTGGTAGATTCCGGGGGGATGGCTACACCTTC	CATSGRFRGDGYTF
-	TRBD2	TRBJ2-4	TRBV2	TGTGCCAGCAGTGAAAGGGCTAGCGGGAGTGGGTACATTCAGTACTTC	CASSERASGSGYIQYF
few	-	TRBJ2-7	TRBV24-1	TGTGCCACCAGTGACGGTCCGGGCTACGAGCAGTACTTC	CATSDGPGYEQYF
-	-	TRBJ2-1	TRBV27	TGTGCCAGCTTACAAGGGGGAGGGTCCTACAATGAGCAGTTCTTC	CASLQGGGSYNEQFF
once	-	TRBJ2-7	TRBV11-1	TGTGCCAGCAGCCTAAGAAGGACTACAACCTACGAGCAGTACTTC	CASSLRRTTTYEQYF
-	TRBD2	TRBJ2-1	TRBV7-3	TGTGCCAGCAGCCCGGGACTAGCGGACAATGAGCAGTTCTTC	CASSPGLADNEQFF
-	-	TRBJ1-1	TRBV11-2	TGTGCCAGCACCACAGGGAGACACATCCTTGAAGCTTTCTTT	CASTTGRHILEAFF
-	-	TRBJ1-1	TRBV5-4	TGTGCCAGCAGCCCGGGAAAGGTGATGAACACTGAAGCTTTCTTT	CASSPGKVMNTEAFF
-	TRBD1	TRBJ2-7	TRBV27	TGTGCCAGCAGTTTATTCCCCCCCGGACAGGGGCAAAGGTACGAGCAGTACTTC	CASSLFPPGQGQRYEQYF
-	-	TRBJ2-2	TRBV2	TGTGCCAGCAGGAGTGAGGAGAGGCGACGGGACACCGGGGAGCTGTTTTTT	CASRSEERRRDTGELFF
-	TRBD2	TRBJ2-2	TRBV7-3	TGTGCCAGCAGCTTAATACTAGCGGCCGGGGAGCTGTTTTTT	CASSLILAAGELFF
-	TRBD1	TRBJ1-1	TRBV5-1	TGCGCCAGCAGCCCGGGGACAGGGCGCATGAACACTGAAGCTTTCTTT	CASSPGTGRMNTEAFF
once	TRBD1	TRBJ2-7	TRBV13	TGTGCCAGCAGCCTTTTAGGAACAGGGGGCAACTACGAGCAGTACTTC	CASSLLGTGGNYEQYF
-	TRBD2	TRBJ2-5	TRBV7-2	TGTGCCAGCAGCCCGGGACTACATCGCACCCAGTACTTC	CASSPGLHRTQYF
-	TRBD2	TRBJ2-3	TRBV19	TGTGCCAGTAGTATAGATCCGGGGACTAGCGGCACAGATACGCAGTATTTT	CASSIDPGTSGTDTQYF
-	TRBD1	TRBJ1-2	TRBV25-1	TGTGCCAGCAGTGATCCGGGACAGGGAGACTATGGCTACACCTTC	CASSDPGQGDYGYTF
-	-	TRBJ2-7	TRBV4-3	TGCGCCAGCAGCCAAGTTGTAGGGGACACCCCCTACGAGCAGTACTTC	CASSQVVGDTPYEQYF
few	-	TRBJ2-7	TRBV23-1	-	CASSQIWGTGIF
-	-	TRBJ1-1	TRBV7-2	TGTGCCAGCAGCTCAAGAATTTTCGATCGGACAAAGAACACTGAAGCTTTCTTT	CASSSRIFDRTKNTEAFF
-	TRBD2	TRBJ2-3	TRBV24-1	TGTGCCACCAGTGGGGGGAGGGCCAAAGATACGCAGTATTTT	CATSGGRAKDTQYF
-	-	TRBJ1-5	TRBV19	TGTGCCAGTAGTATAGATGCGGGGGTTCGCAATCAGCCCCAGCATTTT	CASSIDAGVRNQPQHF
-	TRBD1	TRBJ1-1	TRBV5-1	TGCGCCAGCAGCTCCAGGGGGTCGGTCGCTGAAGCTTTCTTT	CASSSRGSVAEAFF
-	-	TRBJ2-3	TRBV11-2	TGTGCCAGCAGCTTAGTGTTGCTGGGCCTCACAGATACGCAGTATTTT	CASSLVLLGLTDTQYF
-	TRBD2	TRBJ2-3	TRBV5-4	TGTGCCAGCAGCTTCATTAGCGGGGGGAGAAGCCCAGATACGCAGTATTTT	CASSFISGGRSPDTQYF
-	-	TRBJ1-1	TRBV7-9	TGTGCCAGCAGCCGGGTCACTGAAGCTTTCTTT	CASSRVTEAFF
-	TRBD1	TRBJ1-2	TRBV7-9	TGTGCCAGCAGCTCGGATCCAGGGGGCCGCCATGGCTACACCTTC	CASSSDPGGRHGYTF
once	TRBD1	TRBJ2-7	TRBV6-1	TGTGCCAGCAGTGATCCCGGGACAGGGCTCTACGAGCAGTACTTC	CASSDPGTGLYEQYF
once	TRBD2	TRBJ2-3	TRBV3-1/TRBV3-2	TGTGCCAGCAGCCGGACTAGCGACACAGATACGCAGTATTTT	CASSRTSDTDTQYF
-	TRBD1	TRBJ1-2	TRBV27	TGTGCCAGCAGTTTATCGATAGGACAGGCGACGGGTGGCTACACCTTC	CASSLSIGQATGGYTF
-	TRBD2	TRBJ2-3	TRBV7-3	TGTGCCAGCAGCTCTCTAGCGGGATCGCCTAGCACAGATACGCAGTATTTT	CASSSLAGSPSTDTQYF
-	-	TRBJ2-7	TRBV28	TGTGCCAGCAGGGCAATAAGGAGCTCCTACGAGCAGTACTTC	CASRAIRSSYEQYF
few	-	TRBJ1-5	TRBV7-2	TGTGCCAGCAGCTTAGTGGGCCGACAGCCGAATCAGCCCCAGCATTTT	CASSLVGRQPNQPQHF
-	TRBD1	TRBJ2-7	TRBV6-2/TRBV6-3	TGTGCCAGCAGTTATGACAGGGGGGCCTACGAGCAGTACTTC	CASSYDRGAYEQYF
-	-	TRBJ2-2	TRBV2	TGTGCCACCCCAACAGGAGGGACAGTAAACACCGGGGAGCTGTTTTTT	CATPTGGTVNTGELFF
-	-	TRBJ1-6	TRBV2	TGTGCCAGCAGTACTACAGGGCCGGTTTCACCCCTCCACTTT	CASSTTGPVSPLHF
once	-	TRBJ1-1	TRBV29-1	TGCAGCGTTGAAGGTATTGTTTTAGGACAAAAGAACACTGAAGCTTTCTTT	CSVEGIVLGQKNTEAFF
-	TRBD1	TRBJ2-7	TRBV9	TGTGCCAGCAGCGTCACCGGGACAGGCTTGACCTACGAGCAGTACTTC	CASSVTGTGLTYEQYF